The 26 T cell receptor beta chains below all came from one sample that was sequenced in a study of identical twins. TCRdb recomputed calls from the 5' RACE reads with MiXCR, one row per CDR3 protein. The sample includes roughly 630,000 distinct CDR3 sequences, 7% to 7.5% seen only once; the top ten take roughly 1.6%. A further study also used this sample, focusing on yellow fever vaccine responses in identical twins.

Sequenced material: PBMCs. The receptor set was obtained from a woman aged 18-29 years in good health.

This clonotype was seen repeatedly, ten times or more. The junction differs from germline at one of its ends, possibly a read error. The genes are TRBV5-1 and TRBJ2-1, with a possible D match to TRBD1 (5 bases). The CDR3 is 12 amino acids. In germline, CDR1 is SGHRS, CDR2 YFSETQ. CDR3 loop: CASSLGDNEQFF. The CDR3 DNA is TGTGCCAGCAGCTTAGGGGACAATGAGCAGTTCTTC.

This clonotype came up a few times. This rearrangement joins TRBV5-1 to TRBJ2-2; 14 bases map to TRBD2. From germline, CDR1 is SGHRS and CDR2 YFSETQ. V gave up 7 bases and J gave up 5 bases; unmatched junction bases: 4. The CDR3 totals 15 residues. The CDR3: CASRLAGGRTGELFF. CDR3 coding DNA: TGCGCCAGCCGACTAGCGGGAGGGAGAACCGGGGAGCTGTTTTTT.

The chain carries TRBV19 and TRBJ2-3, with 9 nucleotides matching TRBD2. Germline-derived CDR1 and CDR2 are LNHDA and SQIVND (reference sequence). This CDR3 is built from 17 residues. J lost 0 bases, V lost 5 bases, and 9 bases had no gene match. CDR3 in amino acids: CASSATGLAGSTDTQYF. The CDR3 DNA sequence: TGTGCCAGTAGTGCGACGGGTCTAGCGGGGAGCACAGATACGCAGTATTTT.

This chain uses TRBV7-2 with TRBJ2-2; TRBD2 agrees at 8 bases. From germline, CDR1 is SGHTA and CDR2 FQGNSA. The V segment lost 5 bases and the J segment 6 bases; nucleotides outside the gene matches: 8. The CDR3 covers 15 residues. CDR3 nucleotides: TGTGCCAGCAGCGTGGGACTAGTCCATGCCGGGGAGCTGTTTTTT. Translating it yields CASSVGLVHAGELFF.

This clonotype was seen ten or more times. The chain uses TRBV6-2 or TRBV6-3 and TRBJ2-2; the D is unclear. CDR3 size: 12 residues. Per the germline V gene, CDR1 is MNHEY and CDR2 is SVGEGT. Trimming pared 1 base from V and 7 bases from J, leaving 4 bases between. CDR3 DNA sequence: TGTGCCAGCAGTTACTGGGGCGGGGAGCTGTTTTTT. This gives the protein CASSYWGGELFF.

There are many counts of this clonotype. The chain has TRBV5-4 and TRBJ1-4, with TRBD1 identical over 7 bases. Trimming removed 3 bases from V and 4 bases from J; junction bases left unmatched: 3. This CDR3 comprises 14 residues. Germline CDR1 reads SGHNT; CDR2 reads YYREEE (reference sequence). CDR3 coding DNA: TGTGCCAGCAGCTCGGGACAGCGTAATGAAAAACTGTTTTTT. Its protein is CASSSGQRNEKLFF.

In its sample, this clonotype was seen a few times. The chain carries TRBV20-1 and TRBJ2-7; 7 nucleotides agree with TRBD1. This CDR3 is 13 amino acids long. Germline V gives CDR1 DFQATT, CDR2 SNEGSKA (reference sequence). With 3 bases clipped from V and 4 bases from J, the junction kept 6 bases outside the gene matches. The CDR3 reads CSARGDRVYEQYV. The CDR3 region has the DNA TGCAGTGCTAGGGGAGACAGGGTTTACGAGCAGTACGTC.

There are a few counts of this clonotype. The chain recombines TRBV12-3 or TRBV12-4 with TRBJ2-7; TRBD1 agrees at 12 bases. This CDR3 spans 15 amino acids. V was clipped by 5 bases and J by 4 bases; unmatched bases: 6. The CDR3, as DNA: TGTGCCAGCAGTCCCCCGGGACAGGGGGCATACGAGCAGTACGTC. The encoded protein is CASSPPGQGAYEQYV.

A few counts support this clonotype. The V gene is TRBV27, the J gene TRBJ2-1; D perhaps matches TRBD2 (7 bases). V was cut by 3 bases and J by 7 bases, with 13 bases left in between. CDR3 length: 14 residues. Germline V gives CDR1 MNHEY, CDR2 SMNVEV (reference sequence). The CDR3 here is CASSLGGGLNEQFF. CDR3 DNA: TGTGCCAGCAGTTTGGGGGGGGGGCTGAATGAGCAGTTCTTC.

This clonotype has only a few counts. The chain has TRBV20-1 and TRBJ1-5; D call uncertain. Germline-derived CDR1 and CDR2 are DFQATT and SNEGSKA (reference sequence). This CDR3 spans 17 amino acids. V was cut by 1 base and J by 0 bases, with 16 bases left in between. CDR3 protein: CSARGPTVTHSNQPQHF. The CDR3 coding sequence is TGCAGTGCTAGAGGTCCTACAGTGACCCATAGCAATCAGCCCCAGCATTTT.

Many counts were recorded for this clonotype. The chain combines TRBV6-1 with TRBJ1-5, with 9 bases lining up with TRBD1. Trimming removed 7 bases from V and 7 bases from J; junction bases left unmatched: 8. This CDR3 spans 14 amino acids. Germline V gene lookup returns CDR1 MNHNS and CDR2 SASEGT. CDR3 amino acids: CASTTGTGRQPQHF. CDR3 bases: TGTGCCAGCACAACCGGGACAGGGCGCCAGCCCCAGCATTTT.

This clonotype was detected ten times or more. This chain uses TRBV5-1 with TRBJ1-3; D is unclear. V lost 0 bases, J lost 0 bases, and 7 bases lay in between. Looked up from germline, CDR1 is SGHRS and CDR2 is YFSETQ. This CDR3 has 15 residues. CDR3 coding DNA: TGCGCCAGCAGCTTGGAGGGAACCTCTGGAAACACCATATATTTT. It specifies CASSLEGTSGNTIYF.

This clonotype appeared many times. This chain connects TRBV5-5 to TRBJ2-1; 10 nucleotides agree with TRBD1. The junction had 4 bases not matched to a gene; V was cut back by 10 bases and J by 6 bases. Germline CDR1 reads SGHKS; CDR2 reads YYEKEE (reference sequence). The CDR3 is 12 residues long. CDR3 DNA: TGTGCCGGGGGGACAGGGGCCAATGAGCAGTTCTTC. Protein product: CAGGTGANEQFF. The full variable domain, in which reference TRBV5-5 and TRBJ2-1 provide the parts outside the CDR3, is DAGVTQSPTHLIKTRGQQVTLRCSPISGHKSVSWYQQVLGQGPQFIFQYYEKEERGRGNFPDRFSARQFPNYSSELNVNALLLGDSALYLCAGGTGANEQFFGPGTRLTVL.

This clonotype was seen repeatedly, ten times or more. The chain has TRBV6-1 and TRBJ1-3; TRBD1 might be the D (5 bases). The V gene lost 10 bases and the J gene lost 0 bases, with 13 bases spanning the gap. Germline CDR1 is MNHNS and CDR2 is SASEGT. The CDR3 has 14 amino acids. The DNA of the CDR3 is TGTGCCACCAAGGACACGTACTCTGGAAACACCATATATTTT. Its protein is CATKDTYSGNTIYF.

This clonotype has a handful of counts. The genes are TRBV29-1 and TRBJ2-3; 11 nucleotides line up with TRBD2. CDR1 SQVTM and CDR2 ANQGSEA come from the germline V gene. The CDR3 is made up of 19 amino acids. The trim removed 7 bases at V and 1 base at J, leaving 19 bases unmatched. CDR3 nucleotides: TGCAGCGGGGGGGCCAATAGGGGACTAGCGGCCGCTGGCACAGATACGCAGTATTTT. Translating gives CSGGANRGLAAAGTDTQYF.

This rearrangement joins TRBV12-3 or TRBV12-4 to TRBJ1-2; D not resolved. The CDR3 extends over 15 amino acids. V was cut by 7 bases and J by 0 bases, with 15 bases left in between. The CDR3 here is CASTLDIRSNYGYTF. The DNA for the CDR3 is TGTGCCAGCACCCTAGACATCCGATCTAACTATGGCTACACCTTC.

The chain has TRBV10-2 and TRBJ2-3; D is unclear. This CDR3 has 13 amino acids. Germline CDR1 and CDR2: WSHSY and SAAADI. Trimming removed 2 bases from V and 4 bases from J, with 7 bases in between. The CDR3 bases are TGCGCCAGCAGTGAGCTAATGGCAGATACGCAGTATTTT. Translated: CASSELMADTQYF.

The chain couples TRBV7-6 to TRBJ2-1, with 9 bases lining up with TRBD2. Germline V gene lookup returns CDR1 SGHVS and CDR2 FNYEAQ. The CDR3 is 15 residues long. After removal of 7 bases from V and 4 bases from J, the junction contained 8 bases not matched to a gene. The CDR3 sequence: CASTGGLARYNEQFF. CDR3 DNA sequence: TGTGCCAGCACAGGGGGACTAGCACGTTACAATGAGCAGTTCTTC.

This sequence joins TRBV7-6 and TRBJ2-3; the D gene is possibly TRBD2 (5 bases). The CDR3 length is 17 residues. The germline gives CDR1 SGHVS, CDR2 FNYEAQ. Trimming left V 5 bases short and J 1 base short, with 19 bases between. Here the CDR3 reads CASSRLVRDSGTDTQYF. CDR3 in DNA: TGTGCCAGCAGCCGCTTGGTTAGGGATAGCGGCACAGATACGCAGTATTTT.

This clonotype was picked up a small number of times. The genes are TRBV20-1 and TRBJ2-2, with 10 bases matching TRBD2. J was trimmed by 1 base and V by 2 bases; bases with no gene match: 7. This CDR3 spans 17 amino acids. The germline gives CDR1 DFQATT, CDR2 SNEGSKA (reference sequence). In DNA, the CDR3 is TGCAGTGCTAGAATCCTAGCGGGGGCTATGAACACCGGGGAGCTGTTTTTT. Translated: CSARILAGAMNTGELFF.

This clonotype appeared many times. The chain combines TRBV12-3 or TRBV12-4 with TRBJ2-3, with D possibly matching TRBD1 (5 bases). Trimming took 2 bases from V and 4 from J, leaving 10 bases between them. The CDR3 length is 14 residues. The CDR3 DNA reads TGTGCCAGCAGTTTAAAGCAGGGTGCAGATACGCAGTATTTT. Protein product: CASSLKQGADTQYF.

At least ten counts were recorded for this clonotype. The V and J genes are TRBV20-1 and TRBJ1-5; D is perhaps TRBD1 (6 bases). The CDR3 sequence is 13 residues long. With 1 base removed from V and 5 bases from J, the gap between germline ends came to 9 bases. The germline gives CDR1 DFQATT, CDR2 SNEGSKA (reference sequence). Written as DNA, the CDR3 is TGCAGTGCTAGAGGGGGGGCCGATCAGCCCCAGCATTTT. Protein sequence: CSARGGADQPQHF.

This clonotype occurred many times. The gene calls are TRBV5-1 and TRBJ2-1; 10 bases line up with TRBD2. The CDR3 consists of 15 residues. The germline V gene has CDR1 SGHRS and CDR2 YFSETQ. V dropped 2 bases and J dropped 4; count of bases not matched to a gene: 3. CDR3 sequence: CASSLAGGKYNEQFF. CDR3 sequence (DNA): TGCGCCAGCAGCTTAGCGGGAGGGAAGTACAATGAGCAGTTCTTC.

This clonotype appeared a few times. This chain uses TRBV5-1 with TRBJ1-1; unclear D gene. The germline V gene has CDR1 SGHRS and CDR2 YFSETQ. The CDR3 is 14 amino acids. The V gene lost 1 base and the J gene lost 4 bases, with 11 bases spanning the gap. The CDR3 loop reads CASSLLVGSTEAFF. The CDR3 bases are TGCGCCAGCAGCTTGCTGGTGGGGAGCACTGAAGCTTTCTTT.

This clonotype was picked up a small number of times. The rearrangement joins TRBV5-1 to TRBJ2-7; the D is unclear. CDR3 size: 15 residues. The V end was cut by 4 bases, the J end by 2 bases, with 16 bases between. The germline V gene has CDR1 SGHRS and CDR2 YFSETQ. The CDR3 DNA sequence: TGCGCCAGCAGCCTCGCACCTAGGGATACCTACGAGCAGTACTTC. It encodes CASSLAPRDTYEQYF.

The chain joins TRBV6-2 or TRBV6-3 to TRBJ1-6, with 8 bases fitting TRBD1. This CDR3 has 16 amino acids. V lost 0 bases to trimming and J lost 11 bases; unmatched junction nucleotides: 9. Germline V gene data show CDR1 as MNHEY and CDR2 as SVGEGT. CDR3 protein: CASSYSGSGGYTPLHF. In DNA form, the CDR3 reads TGTGCCAGCAGTTACTCGGGGTCAGGGGGCTATACACCCCTCCACTTT.